This T cell receptor beta chain was recorded in a study of T cells in Graves' hyperthyroidism and ophthalmopathy. From RNA transcripts, TCR beta CDR3 regions were amplified. HTBI primers were used for first-round RT-PCR of the TCR CDR3. TCRdb independently ran MiXCR on the multiplex PCR reads; one entry per CDR3 protein. The sample has about 400,000 distinct CDR3 sequences, 11% to 15% seen once. This clonotype was seen repeatedly, ten times or more. Sample: blood. The source is a man aged 45 to 65 with Graves' ophthalmopathy.

In nucleotides, the CDR3 is TGTGCCAGCAGGTCAGGAGTGGCCGAAGCTTTCTTT. The encoded protein is CASRSGVAEAFF. The chain joins TRBV2 to TRBJ1-1, with D unclear. CDR3 length equals 12 residues. Germline V gene data show CDR1 as SNHLY and CDR2 as FYNNEI. V lost 6 bases, J lost 8 bases, and 13 bases lay in between.